Shown below are 11 T cell receptor beta chains from a single sample sequenced in a study of metastatic and nonmetastatic thyroid tumors (dated by TCRdb to 2020 to 2022). The library was generated by PCR. Sequencing was performed on an Illumina HiSeq 4000. TCRdb trimmed the raw reads at Q25, called clones with MiXCR and kept productive beta chains. This sample is represented by some 39,000 clones; around 15% of them were singletons. The ten largest clones capture 20% to 25% of the sample. Before undergoing thyroid surgery, none of the patients had been given any kind of treatment. Sequencing was carried out using blood. These receptors were taken from a female donor with papillary thyroid cancer or a benign thyroid nodule (not recorded which). Some clones in this sample may be carry-over from other donors' samples.

This clone appeared many times. The genes are TRBV15 and TRBJ2-2, with 7 positions matching TRBD1. V trimming: 3 bases; J trimming: 5 bases; junction bases outside the gene matches: 6. CDR1 is LNHNV and CDR2 is YYDKDF in the germline V gene (reference sequence). This CDR3 is built from 15 residues. As DNA, the CDR3 is TGTGCCACCAGCAGGGAACAGGGGTGGACCGGGGAGCTGTTTTTT. Translated, it gives CATSREQGWTGELFF.

This clone was observed many times. The V call is TRBV12-3 or TRBV12-4, the J call TRBJ2-1; the D gene is possibly TRBD1 (5 bases). CDR3 length: 16 amino acids. Trimming cost V 8 bases and J 5 bases, with 22 bases left between them. The CDR3, as DNA: TGTGCCAGCTCAGGGCCGTACAGGACCAGTCACAATGAGCAGTTCTTC. This gives the protein CASSGPYRTSHNEQFF.

The chain carries TRBV11-3 and TRBJ1-2; D may be TRBD1 (5 bases). The V gene lost 5 bases and the J gene lost 11 bases, with 18 bases spanning the gap. CDR1 is SGHNT and CDR2 is YENEEA in the germline V gene. The CDR3 is 13 residues long. The CDR3 coding sequence is TGTGCCAGCAGCCCGGGACCCCAGGATGAATACACCTTC. Encoded protein: CASSPGPQDEYTF. The variable domain in full, with the rest retrieved from reference TRBV11-3 and TRBJ1-2, is EAGVVQSPRYKIIEKKQPVAFWCNPISGHNTLYWYLQNLGQGPELLIRYENEEAVDDSQLPKDRFSAERLKGVDSTLKIQPAELGDSAVYLCASSPGPQDEYTFGSGTRLTVV.

About this clone itself: A single base separates this from a much larger clone, so it may be a read error. The chain links TRBV5-1 to TRBJ1-6, with D uncertain. V shed 1 base and J shed 7 bases, with 6 bases lying between them. This CDR3 is 13 amino acids long. CDR1 is SGHRS and CDR2 is YFSETQ in the germline V gene. DNA for the CDR3: TGCGCCAGCAGCTTGTCGGGGAATTCACCCCTCCACTTT. It yields the protein CASSLSGNSPLHF.

This clone was detected ten times or more. Different DNA sequences within this sample yield the same CDR3. The J gene is TRBJ1-3, the V gene TRBV18; maybe TRBD1 (5 bases). This CDR3 is 16 amino acids long. V lost 0 bases to trimming and J lost 0 bases, with 9 bases between them. CDR1 is KGHSH and CDR2 is LQKENI in the germline V gene. CDR3 amino acids: CASSPPQGFSGNTIYF. The CDR3 nucleotides are TGTGCCAGCTCACCACCTCAGGGCTTCTCTGGAAACACCATATATTTT.

This chain connects TRBV7-9 to TRBJ1-6; no clear D gene. V dropped 0 bases and J dropped 10 bases, with 10 bases sitting between them. The CDR3 is made up of 14 amino acids. Looked up from germline, CDR1 is SEHNR and CDR2 is FQNEAQ (reference sequence). The CDR3 DNA sequence: TGTGCCAGCAGCTTAGCGCTGGGGAACTCACCCCTCCACTTT. Translation: CASSLALGNSPLHF. The full variable domain, completed using reference TRBV7-9 and TRBJ1-6, is DTGVSQNPRHKITKRGQNVTFRCDPISEHNRLYWYRQTLGQGPEFLTYFQNEAQLEKSRLLSDRFSAERPKGSFSTLEIQRTEQGDSAMYLCASSLALGNSPLHFGNGTRLTVT.

In this sample, this clone is medium-sized. The chain employs TRBV6-1 and TRBJ1-6, with TRBD1 matching over 9 bases. The CDR3 sequence is 14 residues long. Trimming removed 4 bases from V and 10 bases from J; junction bases left unmatched: 5. Germline V gives CDR1 MNHNS, CDR2 SASEGT. In DNA, the CDR3 is TGTGCCAGCAGTGCGGGACAGGGCCGCTCACCCCTCCACTTT. Protein sequence: CASSAGQGRSPLHF.

As for this clone: A read error may be the cause here, since a much bigger clone is one base away. The CDR3 protein is CASSPGQGGYGYTF. In nucleotides, the CDR3 is TGTGCCAGCAGCCCCGGACAGGGAGGCTATGGCTACACCTTC. V is TRBV7-8 and J is TRBJ1-2; 8 nucleotides agree with TRBD1. The V gene's germline CDR1 is SGHVS and CDR2 FQNEAQ. The CDR3 has 14 residues. The trim removed 5 bases at V and 4 bases at J, leaving 6 bases unmatched.

This clone was recorded at least ten times. The V gene is TRBV20-1, the J gene TRBJ2-7; 14 nucleotides match TRBD2. V dropped 3 bases and J dropped 0; count of bases not matched to a gene: 4. The V gene's germline CDR1 is DFQATT and CDR2 SNEGSKA (reference sequence). The CDR3 sequence is 16 residues long. The CDR3 protein is CSARGLAGALSYEQYF. CDR3 coding DNA: TGCAGTGCTAGGGGACTAGCGGGAGCCCTCTCCTACGAGCAGTACTTC.

This clone came up many times. The chain uses TRBV6-6 and TRBJ2-7; D perhaps matches TRBD1 (6 bases). Trimming removed 2 bases at V and 1 base at J, with 15 bases between. CDR1 is MNHNY, CDR2 SVGAGI, per germline (reference sequence). There are 16 residues in the CDR3. CDR3 residues: CASSYNDPGHSYEQYF. The CDR3 DNA reads TGTGCCAGCAGTTACAACGACCCGGGACATTCCTACGAGCAGTACTTC.

V and J are TRBV11-2 and TRBJ2-2; possible D gene TRBD1, 5 bases. V was trimmed by 5 bases and J by 15 bases, leaving 22 bases between them. Germline lookup yields CDR1 SGHAT and CDR2 FQNNGV. This CDR3 contains 14 residues. The CDR3 bases are TGTGCCAGCAGCCCCCCCAGGGTCCCAAAGATGGTGTTTTTT. As protein: CASSPPRVPKMVFF.